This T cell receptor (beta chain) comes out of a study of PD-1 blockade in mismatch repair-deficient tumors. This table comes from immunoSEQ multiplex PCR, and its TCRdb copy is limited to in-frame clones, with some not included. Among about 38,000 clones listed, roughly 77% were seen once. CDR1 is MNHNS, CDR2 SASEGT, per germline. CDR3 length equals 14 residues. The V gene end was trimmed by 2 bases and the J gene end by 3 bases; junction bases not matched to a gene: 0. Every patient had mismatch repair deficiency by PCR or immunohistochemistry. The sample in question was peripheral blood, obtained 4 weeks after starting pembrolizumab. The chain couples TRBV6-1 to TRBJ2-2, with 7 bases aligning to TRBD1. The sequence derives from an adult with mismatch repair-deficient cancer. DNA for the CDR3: TGTGCCAGCAGTGAACAGGGGGACACCGGGGAGCTGTTTTTT. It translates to CASSEQGDTGELFF.